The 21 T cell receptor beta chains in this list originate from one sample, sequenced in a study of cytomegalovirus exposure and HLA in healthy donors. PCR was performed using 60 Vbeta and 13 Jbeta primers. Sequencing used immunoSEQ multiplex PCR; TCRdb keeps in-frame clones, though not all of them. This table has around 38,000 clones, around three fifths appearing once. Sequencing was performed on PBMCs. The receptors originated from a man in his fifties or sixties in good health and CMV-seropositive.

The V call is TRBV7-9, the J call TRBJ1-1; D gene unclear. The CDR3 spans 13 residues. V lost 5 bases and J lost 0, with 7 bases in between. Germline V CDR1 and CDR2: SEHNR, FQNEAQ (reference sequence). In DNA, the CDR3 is TGTGCCAGCAGCATCCAGATGAACACTGAAGCTTTCTTT. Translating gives CASSIQMNTEAFF.

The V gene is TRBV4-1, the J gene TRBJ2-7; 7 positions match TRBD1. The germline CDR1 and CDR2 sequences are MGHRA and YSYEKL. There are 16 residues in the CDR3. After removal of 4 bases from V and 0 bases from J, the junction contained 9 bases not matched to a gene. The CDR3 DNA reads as TGCGCCAGCAGCCTCTACGACAGGGTGTACTCCTACGAGCAGTACTTC. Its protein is CASSLYDRVYSYEQYF.

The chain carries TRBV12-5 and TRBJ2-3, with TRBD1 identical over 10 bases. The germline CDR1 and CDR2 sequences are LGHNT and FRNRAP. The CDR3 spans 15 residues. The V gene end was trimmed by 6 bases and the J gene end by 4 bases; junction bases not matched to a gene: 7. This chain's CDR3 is CASGTGTGAADTQYF. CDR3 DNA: TGTGCTAGTGGAACCGGGACAGGGGCCGCAGATACGCAGTATTTT.

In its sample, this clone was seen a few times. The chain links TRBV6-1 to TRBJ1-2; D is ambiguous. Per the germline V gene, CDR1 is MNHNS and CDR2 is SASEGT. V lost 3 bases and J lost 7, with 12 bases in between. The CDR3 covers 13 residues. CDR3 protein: CASSDGPEGGYTF. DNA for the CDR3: TGTGCCAGCAGTGATGGGCCGGAGGGTGGCTACACCTTC.

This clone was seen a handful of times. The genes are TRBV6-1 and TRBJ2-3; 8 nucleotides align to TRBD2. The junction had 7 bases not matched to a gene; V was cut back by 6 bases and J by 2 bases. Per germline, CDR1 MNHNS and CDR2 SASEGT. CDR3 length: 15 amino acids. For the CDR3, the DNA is TGTGCCAGCAGGGAGCGGGGGAGGAACACAGATACGCAGTATTTT. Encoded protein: CASRERGRNTDTQYF.

The CDR3 protein is CASSLGDRPLPLHF. The CDR3 nucleotides are TGTGCCAGCAGCTTGGGTGACAGGCCCCTGCCCCTCCACTTT. The V gene is TRBV5-6, the J gene TRBJ1-6; maybe TRBD1 (6 bases). Germline CDR1 SGHDT, CDR2 YYEEEE. The CDR3 has 14 residues. Trimming stripped 0 bases from V and 13 bases from J, with 14 bases between.

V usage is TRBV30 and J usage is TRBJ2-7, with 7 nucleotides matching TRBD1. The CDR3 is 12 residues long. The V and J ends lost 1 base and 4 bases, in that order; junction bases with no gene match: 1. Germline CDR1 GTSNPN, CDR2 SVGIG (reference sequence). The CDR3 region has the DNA TGTGCCTGGAGTGAACAGGGGTACGAGCAGTACTTC. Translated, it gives CAWSEQGYEQYF.

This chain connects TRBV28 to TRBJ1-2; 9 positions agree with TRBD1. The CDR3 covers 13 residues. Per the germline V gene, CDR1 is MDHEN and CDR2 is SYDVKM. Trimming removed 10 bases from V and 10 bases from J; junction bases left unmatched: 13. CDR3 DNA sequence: TGTGCCATACTTAAGGGACAGGGCCTTCCCTACACCTTC. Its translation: CAILKGQGLPYTF.

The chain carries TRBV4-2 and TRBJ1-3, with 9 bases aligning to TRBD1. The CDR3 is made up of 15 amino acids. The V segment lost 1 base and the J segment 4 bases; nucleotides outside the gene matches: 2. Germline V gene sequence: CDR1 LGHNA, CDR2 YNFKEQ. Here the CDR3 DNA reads TGTGCCAGCAGCCAAGGGACAGGGGCGGGAAACACCATATATTTT. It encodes CASSQGTGAGNTIYF.

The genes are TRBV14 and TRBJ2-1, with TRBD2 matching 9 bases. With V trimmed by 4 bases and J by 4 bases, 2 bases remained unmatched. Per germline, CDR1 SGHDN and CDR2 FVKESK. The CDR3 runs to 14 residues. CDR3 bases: TGTGCCAGCAGCCCTAGCGGGGTGTACAATGAGCAGTTCTTC. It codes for CASSPSGVYNEQFF.

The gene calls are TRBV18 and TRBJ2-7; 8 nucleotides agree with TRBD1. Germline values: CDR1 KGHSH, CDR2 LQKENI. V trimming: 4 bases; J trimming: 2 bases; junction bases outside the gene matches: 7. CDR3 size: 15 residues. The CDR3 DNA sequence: TGTGCCAGCTCACACCGGGACAGGCCTCCCTACGAGCAGTACTTC. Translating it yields CASSHRDRPPYEQYF.

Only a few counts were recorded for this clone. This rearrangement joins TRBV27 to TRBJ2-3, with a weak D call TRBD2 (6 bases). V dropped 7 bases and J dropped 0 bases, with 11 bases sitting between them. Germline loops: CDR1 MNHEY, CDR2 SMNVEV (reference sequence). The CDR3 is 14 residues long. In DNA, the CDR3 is TGTGCCAGCACCTTTAGCGGTAGCACAGATACGCAGTATTTT. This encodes CASTFSGSTDTQYF.

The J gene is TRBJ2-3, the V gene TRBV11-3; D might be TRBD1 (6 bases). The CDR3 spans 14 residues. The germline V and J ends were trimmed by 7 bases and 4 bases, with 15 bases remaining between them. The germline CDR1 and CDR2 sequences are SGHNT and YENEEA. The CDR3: CASTTGEGADTQYF. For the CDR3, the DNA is TGTGCCAGCACTACCGGCGAGGGGGCAGATACGCAGTATTTT.

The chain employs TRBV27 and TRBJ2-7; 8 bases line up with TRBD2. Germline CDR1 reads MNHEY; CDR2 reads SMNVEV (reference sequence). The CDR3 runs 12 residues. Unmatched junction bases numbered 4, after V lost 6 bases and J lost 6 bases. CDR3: CASRGAGVEQYF. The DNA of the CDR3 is TGTGCCAGCAGGGGAGCGGGGGTCGAGCAGTACTTC.

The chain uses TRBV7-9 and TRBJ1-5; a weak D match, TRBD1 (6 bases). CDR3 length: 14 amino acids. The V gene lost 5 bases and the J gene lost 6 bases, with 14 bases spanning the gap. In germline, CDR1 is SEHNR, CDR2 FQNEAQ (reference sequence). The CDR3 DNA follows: TGTGCCAGCAGCCTAGGGGGGGTGGGTCAGCCCCAGCATTTT. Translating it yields CASSLGGVGQPQHF.

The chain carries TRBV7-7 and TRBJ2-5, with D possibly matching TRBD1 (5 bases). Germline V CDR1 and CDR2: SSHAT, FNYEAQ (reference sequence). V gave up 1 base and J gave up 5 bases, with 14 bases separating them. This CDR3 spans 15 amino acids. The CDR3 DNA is TGTGCCAGCAGCTTAGGACAGATTATTCGGGAGACCCAGTACTTC. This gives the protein CASSLGQIIRETQYF. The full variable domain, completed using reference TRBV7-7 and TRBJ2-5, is GAGVSQSPRYKVTKRGQDVTLRCDPISSHATLYWYQQALGQGPEFLTYFNYEAQPDKSGLPSDRFSAERPEGSISTLTIQRTEQRDSAMYRCASSLGQIIRETQYFGPGTRLLVL.

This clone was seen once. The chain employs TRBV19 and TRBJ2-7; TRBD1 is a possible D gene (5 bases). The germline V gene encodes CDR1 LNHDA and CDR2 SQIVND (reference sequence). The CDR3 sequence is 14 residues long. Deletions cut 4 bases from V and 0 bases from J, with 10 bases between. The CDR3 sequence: CASSRYQGSYEQYF. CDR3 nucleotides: TGTGCCAGTAGTAGGTATCAGGGCTCCTACGAGCAGTACTTC.

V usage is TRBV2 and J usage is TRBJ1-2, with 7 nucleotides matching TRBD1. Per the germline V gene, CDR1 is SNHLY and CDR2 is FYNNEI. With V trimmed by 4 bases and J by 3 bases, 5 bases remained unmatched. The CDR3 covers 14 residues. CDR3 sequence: CASSGGQRYYGYTF. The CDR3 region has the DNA TGTGCCAGCAGTGGGGGACAGAGATACTATGGCTACACCTTC.

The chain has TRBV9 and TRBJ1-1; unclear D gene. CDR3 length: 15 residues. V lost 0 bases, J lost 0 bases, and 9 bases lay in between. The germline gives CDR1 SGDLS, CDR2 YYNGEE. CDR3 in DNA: TGTGCCAGCAGCGTAGAGCCAGGTTTGAACACTGAAGCTTTCTTT. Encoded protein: CASSVEPGLNTEAFF.

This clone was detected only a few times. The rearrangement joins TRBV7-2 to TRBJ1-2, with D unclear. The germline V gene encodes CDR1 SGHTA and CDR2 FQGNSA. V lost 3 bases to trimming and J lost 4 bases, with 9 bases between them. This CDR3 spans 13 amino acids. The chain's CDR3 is CASSFLQSYGYTF. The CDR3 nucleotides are TGTGCCAGCAGCTTCTTACAGAGCTATGGCTACACCTTC.

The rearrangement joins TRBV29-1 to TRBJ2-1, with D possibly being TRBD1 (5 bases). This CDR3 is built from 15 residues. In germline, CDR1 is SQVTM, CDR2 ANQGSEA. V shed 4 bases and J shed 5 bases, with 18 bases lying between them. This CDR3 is CSVVKGHVYDNEQFF. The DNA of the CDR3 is TGCAGCGTTGTTAAGGGGCACGTATACGACAATGAGCAGTTCTTC.